One sample yielded the 16 T cell receptor beta chains listed below, sequenced in a study of blood T cell repertoires in COVID-19. This table comes from immunoSEQ multiplex PCR, and its TCRdb copy is limited to in-frame clones, with some not included. The table shows about 50,000 clones, with roughly 89% occurring only once. Sequenced input: peripheral blood. The receptor set was obtained from a human donor in a cohort sampled during active COVID-19.

The CDR3 sequence is CASSQDGTSGSWYEQYV. In DNA, the CDR3 is TGTGCCAGCAGCCAAGACGGGACTAGCGGGAGTTGGTACGAGCAGTACGTC. The V call is TRBV3-1 (or the pseudogene TRBV3-2), the J call TRBJ2-7; TRBD2 matches at 14 bases. The CDR3 totals 17 residues. The V and J ends lost 0 bases and 4 bases, in that order; junction bases with no gene match: 5. The germline V gene has CDR1 LGHDT and CDR2 YNNKEL (reference sequence).

The chain recombines TRBV5-4 with TRBJ2-3; tentative D call: TRBD2 (6 bases). The length of the CDR3 is 16 residues. V was cut by 2 bases and J by 1 base, with 14 bases left in between. Germline CDR1 is SGHNT and CDR2 is YYREEE (reference sequence). The CDR3, as DNA: TGTGCCAGCAGCTTTAGGAGGGCCCCCGGCACAGATACGCAGTATTTT. As protein: CASSFRRAPGTDTQYF.

This clone was picked up one time. The V and J genes are TRBV2 and TRBJ2-2; D is ambiguous. V lost 3 bases and J lost 5, with 7 bases in between. From germline, CDR1 is SNHLY and CDR2 FYNNEI. There are 13 residues in the CDR3. The CDR3 spells CASSESRTGELFF. The CDR3 DNA is TGTGCCAGCAGTGAGAGCCGGACCGGGGAGCTGTTTTTT.

V gene TRBV7-6 combines with J gene TRBJ2-3; 11 nucleotides match TRBD2. This CDR3 comprises 16 residues. Losses at the gene ends were 4 bases for V and 7 bases for J; bases not matched to a gene: 10. Per the germline V gene, CDR1 is SGHVS and CDR2 is FNYEAQ. The CDR3 loop is CASSSGTSGNVNTQYF. CDR3 nucleotides: TGTGCCAGCAGCTCCGGGACTAGCGGAAACGTGAATACGCAGTATTTT. The entire variable domain, with the rest obtained from reference TRBV7-6 and TRBJ2-3, is as follows: GAGVSQSPRYKVTKRGQDVALRCDPISGHVSLYWYRQALGQGPEFLTYFNYEAQQDKSGLPNDRFSAERPEGSISTLTIQRTEQRDSAMYRCASSSGTSGNVNTQYFGPGTRLTVL.

The chain joins TRBV5-1 to TRBJ2-1; 10 bases map to TRBD1. V dropped 4 bases and J dropped 1; count of bases not matched to a gene: 11. Germline CDR1 is SGHRS and CDR2 is YFSETQ. The CDR3 consists of 18 residues. CDR3 protein: CASSPGQGMGKSYNEQFF. DNA for the CDR3: TGCGCCAGCAGCCCGGGACAGGGGATGGGGAAATCCTACAATGAGCAGTTCTTC.

This chain uses TRBV5-6 with TRBJ2-3; TRBD1 aligns across 9 bases. V shed 4 bases and J 2 bases; nucleotides not matched to a gene: 11. CDR1 and CDR2 (germline): SGHDT, YYEEEE. CDR3 length equals 17 residues. The chain's CDR3 is CASSVAGTGRDTDTQYF. The CDR3 bases are TGTGCCAGCAGCGTGGCCGGGACAGGGAGGGACACAGATACGCAGTATTTT.

The J gene is TRBJ1-1, the V gene TRBV29-1, with 10 bases that match TRBD1. J was trimmed by 5 bases and V by 7 bases; bases with no gene match: 10. This CDR3 has 14 residues. The germline gives CDR1 SQVTM, CDR2 ANQGSEA. The CDR3, as DNA: TGCAGCGCCGGACCGGGACAGGGGACTACTGAAGCTTTCTTT. This gives the protein CSAGPGQGTTEAFF.

The chain joins TRBV6-6 to TRBJ1-6; 9 nucleotides align to TRBD1. Germline lookup yields CDR1 MNHNY and CDR2 SVGAGI (reference sequence). The junction had 2 bases not matched to a gene; V was cut back by 0 bases and J by 11 bases. The CDR3 is 14 amino acids. The CDR3 region has the DNA TGTGCCAGCAGTTACTCCACAGGGGGCCCACCCCTCCACTTT. Protein sequence: CASSYSTGGPPLHF.

V is TRBV21-1 and J is TRBJ2-4; the D call TRBD2 from the table was never checked on the DNA. TRBV21-1 is termed a pseudogene. The CDR3 has 20 residues. The CDR3 here is CASSNLRAQSAETAKNIQYF. DNA for the CDR3: TGTGCCAGCAGCAACTTGAGGGCCCAATCAGCGGAAACAGCCAAAAACATTCAGTACTTC.

The J gene is TRBJ2-7, the V gene TRBV11-2; 7 bases agree with TRBD1. The CDR3 loop spans 13 amino acids. V gave up 5 bases and J gave up 3 bases; unmatched junction bases: 4. Per the germline V gene, CDR1 is SGHAT and CDR2 is FQNNGV. As DNA, the CDR3 is TGTGCCAGCAGCACAGGGGATTACTACGAGCAGTACTTC. It specifies CASSTGDYYEQYF.

V and J are TRBV7-2 and TRBJ2-7; the D gene is possibly TRBD2 (5 bases). V lost 5 bases and J 4 bases, leaving 18 bases between the germline ends. Germline V gene lookup returns CDR1 SGHTA and CDR2 FQGNSA. This CDR3 has 15 amino acids. In DNA form, the CDR3 reads TGTGCCAGCAGCCCGAGGGCTCCACTTACATACGAGCAGTACTTC. Encoded protein: CASSPRAPLTYEQYF.

CDR3 amino acids: CASSRDRENIQYF. Here the CDR3 DNA reads TGTGCCAGCAGTCGGGACAGGGAAAACATTCAGTACTTC. The genes are TRBV7-9 and TRBJ2-4, with TRBD1 matching over 9 bases. V was clipped by 6 bases and J by 5 bases; unmatched bases: 2. CDR1 and CDR2 (germline): SEHNR, FQNEAQ (reference sequence). The CDR3 extends over 13 amino acids.

The chain couples TRBV7-2 to TRBJ1-1; tentatively, D is TRBD1 (5 bases). Trimming took off 5 bases at V and 4 bases at J, with 17 bases between the two ends. The germline V gene encodes CDR1 SGHTA and CDR2 FQGNSA. The CDR3 loop spans 15 amino acids. DNA for the CDR3: TGTGCCAGCAGCCCAGCACAGGTCTCGGGCACTGAAGCTTTCTTT. Translating it yields CASSPAQVSGTEAFF.

The chain employs TRBV6-4 and TRBJ2-7; TRBD2 aligns across 13 bases. V gave up 10 bases and J gave up 4 bases; unmatched junction bases: 16. CDR3 length equals 17 residues. The germline CDR1 and CDR2 sequences are MRHNA and SNTAGT. This chain's CDR3 is CATNRTGLAGVGYEQYV. The CDR3 nucleotides read TGTGCCACCAACAGGACCGGACTAGCGGGAGTTGGATACGAGCAGTACGTC.

The chain carries TRBV7-2 and TRBJ2-5, with D possibly TRBD1 on 6 matching bases. From germline, CDR1 is SGHTA and CDR2 FQGNSA. There are 14 residues in the CDR3. Trimming took off 5 bases at V and 2 bases at J, with 12 bases between the two ends. For the CDR3, the DNA is TGTGCCAGCAGCCAAGGGACATTACAAGAGACCCAGTACTTC. Amino acids: CASSQGTLQETQYF.

This clone was found once. Different DNA sequences within this sample yield the same CDR3. CDR3: CASSTPQRGGGRANYGYTF. The DNA of the CDR3 is TGTGCCAGCAGCACACCTCAACGGGGCGGGGGGCGAGCTAACTATGGCTACACCTTC. The rearrangement uses TRBV21-1 and TRBJ1-2. TRBV21-1 is a recognized pseudogene. The CDR3 is 19 residues long.